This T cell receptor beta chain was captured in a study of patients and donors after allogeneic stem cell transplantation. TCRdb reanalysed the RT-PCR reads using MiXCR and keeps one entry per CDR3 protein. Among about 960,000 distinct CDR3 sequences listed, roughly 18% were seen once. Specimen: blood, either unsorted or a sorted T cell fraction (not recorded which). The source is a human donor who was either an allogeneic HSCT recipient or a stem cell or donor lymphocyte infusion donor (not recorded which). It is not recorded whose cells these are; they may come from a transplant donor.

The CDR3 loop is CASRPGGAAYEQYF. DNA of the CDR3: TGTGCCAGCAGGCCCGGGGGGGCGGCCTACGAGCAGTACTTC. J is TRBJ2-7 and V is TRBV27; TRBD2 aligns across 8 bases. CDR1 and CDR2 (germline): MNHEY, SMNVEV (reference sequence). The CDR3 covers 14 residues. Germline trimming cut 6 bases from V and 2 bases from J; bases unmatched to any gene: 6.